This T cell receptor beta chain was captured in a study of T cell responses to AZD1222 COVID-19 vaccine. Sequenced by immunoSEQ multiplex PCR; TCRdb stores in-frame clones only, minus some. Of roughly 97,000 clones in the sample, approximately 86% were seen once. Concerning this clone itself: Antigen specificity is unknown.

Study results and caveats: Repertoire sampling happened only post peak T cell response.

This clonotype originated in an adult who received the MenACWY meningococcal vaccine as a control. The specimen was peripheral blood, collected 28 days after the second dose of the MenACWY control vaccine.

CDR3 in DNA: TGTGCCAGCAGCTTGGCCGGGGGAAACAATTCACCCCTCCACTTT. It encodes CASSLAGGNNSPLHF. This chain uses TRBV5-4 with TRBJ1-6; D may be TRBD1 (5 bases). Per the germline V gene, CDR1 is SGHNT and CDR2 is YYREEE (reference sequence). This CDR3 is built from 15 residues. Between the trimmed V and J ends, which lost 0 bases and 7 bases, there was a span of 11 bases.